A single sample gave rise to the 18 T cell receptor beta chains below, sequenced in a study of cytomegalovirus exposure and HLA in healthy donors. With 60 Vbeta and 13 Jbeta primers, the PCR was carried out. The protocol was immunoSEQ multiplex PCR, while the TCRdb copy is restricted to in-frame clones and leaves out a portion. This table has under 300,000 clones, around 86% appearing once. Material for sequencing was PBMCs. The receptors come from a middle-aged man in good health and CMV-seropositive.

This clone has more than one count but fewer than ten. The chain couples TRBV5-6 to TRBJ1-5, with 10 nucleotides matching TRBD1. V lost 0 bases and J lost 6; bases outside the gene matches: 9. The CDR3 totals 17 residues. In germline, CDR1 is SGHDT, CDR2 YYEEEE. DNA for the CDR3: TGTGCCAGCAGCTTGGGGCGGGGACAGGGGATGGCTCAGCCCCAGCATTTT. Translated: CASSLGRGQGMAQPQHF.

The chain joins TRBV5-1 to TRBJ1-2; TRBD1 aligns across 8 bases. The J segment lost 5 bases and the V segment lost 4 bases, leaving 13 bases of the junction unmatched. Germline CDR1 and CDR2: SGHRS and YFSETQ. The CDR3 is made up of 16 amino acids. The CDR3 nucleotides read TGCGCCAGCAGCCGAGGAGGGTCAGGGGGCAGGTATGGCTACACCTTC. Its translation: CASSRGGSGGRYGYTF.

CDR3 sequence reads: CATSRGGGTGSYEQYF. The DNA for the CDR3 is TGTGCCACCAGCAGAGGCGGCGGGACAGGGTCCTACGAGCAGTACTTC. V gene TRBV15 combines with J gene TRBJ2-7; 9 bases fit TRBD1. CDR1 and CDR2 from the germline V gene are LNHNV and YYDKDF (reference sequence). Trimming at V came to 1 base and at J to 1 base, leaving 5 bases not matched to a gene. This CDR3 has 16 amino acids.

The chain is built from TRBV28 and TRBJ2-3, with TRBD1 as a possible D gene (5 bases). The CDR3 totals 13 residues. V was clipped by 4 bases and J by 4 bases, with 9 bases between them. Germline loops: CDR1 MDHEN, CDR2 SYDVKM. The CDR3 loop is CASSSRQSDTQYF. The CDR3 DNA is TGTGCCAGCAGTTCCCGACAGTCAGATACGCAGTATTTT.

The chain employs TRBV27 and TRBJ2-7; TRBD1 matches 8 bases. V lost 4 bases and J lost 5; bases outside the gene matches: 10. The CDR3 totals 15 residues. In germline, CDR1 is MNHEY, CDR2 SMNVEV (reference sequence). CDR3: CASSSPGTGTHEQYF. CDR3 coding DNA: TGTGCCAGCAGTTCCCCCGGGACAGGTACCCACGAGCAGTACTTC.

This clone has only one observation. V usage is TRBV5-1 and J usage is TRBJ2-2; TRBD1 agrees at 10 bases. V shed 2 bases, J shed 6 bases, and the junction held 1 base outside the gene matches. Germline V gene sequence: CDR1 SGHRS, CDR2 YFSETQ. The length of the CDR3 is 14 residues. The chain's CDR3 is CASSFDRGPGELFF. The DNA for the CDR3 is TGCGCCAGCAGCTTTGACAGGGGGCCCGGGGAGCTGTTTTTT.

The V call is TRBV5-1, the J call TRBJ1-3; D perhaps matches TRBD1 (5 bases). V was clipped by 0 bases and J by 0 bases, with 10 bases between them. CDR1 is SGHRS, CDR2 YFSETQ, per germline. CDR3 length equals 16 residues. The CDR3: CASSLEQVYSGNTIYF. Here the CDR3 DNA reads TGCGCCAGCAGCTTGGAACAGGTCTACTCTGGAAACACCATATATTTT.

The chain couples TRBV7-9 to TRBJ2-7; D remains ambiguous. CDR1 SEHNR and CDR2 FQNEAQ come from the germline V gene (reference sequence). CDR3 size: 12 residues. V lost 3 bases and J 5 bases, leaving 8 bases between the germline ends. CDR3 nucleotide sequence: TGTGCCAGCAGCTTGAGGATCGACGAGCAGTACTTC. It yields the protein CASSLRIDEQYF.

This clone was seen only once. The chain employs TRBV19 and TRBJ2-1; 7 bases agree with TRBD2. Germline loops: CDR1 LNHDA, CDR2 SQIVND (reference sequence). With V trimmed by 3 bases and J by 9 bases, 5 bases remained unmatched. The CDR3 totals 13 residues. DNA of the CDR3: TGTGCCAGTAGTATCGAGCGGGGAAGTGAGCAGTTCTTC. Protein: CASSIERGSEQFF.

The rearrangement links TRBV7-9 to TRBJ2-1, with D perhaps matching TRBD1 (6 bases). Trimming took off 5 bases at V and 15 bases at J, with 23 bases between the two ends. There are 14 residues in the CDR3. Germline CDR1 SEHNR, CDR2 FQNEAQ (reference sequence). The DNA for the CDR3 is TGTGCCAGCAGCGGACCGGGACAATCCCCCAAATGGTTCTTC. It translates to CASSGPGQSPKWFF. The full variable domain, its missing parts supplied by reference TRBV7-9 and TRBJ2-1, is DTGVSQNPRHKITKRGQNVTFRCDPISEHNRLYWYRQTLGQGPEFLTYFQNEAQLEKSRLLSDRFSAERPKGSFSTLEIQRTEQGDSAMYLCASSGPGQSPKWFFGPGTRLTVL.

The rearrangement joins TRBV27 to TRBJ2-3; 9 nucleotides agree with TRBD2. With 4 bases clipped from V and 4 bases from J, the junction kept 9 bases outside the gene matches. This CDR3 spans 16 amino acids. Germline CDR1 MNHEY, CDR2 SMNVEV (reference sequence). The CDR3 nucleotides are TGTGCCAGCAGTTACAGGAGACTAGCGGTTTCAGATACGCAGTATTTT. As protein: CASSYRRLAVSDTQYF.

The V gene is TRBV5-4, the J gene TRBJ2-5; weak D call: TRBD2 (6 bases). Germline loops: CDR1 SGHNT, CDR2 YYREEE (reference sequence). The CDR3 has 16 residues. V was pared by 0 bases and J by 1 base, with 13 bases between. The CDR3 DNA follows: TGTGCCAGCAGCTTGGGAAGCGGACTATTCCAAGAGACCCAGTACTTC. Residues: CASSLGSGLFQETQYF.

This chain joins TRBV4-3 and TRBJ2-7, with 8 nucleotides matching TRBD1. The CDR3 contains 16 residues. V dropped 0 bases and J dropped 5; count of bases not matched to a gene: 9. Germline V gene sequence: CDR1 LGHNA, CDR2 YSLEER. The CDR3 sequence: CASSQDGGRGPHEQYF. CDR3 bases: TGCGCCAGCAGCCAAGATGGAGGCAGGGGGCCCCACGAGCAGTACTTC.

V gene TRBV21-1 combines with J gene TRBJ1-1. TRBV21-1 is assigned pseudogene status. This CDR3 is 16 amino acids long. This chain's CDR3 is CASSKERGGETTEAFF. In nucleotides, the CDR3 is TGTGCCAGCAGCAAGGAACGTGGGGGGGAGACCACTGAAGCTTTCTTT.

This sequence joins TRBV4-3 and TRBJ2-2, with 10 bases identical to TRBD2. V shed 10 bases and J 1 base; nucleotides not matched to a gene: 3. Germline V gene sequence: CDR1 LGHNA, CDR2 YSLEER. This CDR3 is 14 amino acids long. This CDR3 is CATGLAVNTGELFF. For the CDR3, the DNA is TGCGCCACAGGACTAGCGGTGAACACCGGGGAGCTGTTTTTT.

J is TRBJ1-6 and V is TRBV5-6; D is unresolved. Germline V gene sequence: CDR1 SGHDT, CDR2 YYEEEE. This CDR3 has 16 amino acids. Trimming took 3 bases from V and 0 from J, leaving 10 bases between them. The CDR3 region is CASSSLTSSYNSPLHF. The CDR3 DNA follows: TGTGCCAGCAGCTCCCTGACAAGCTCCTATAATTCACCCCTCCACTTT.

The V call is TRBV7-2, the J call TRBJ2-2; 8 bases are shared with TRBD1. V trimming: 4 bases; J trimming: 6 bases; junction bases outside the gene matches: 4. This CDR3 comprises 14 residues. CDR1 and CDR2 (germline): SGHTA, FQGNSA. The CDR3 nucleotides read TGTGCCAGCAGCTACGGACAGGGTGCCGGGGAGCTGTTTTTT. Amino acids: CASSYGQGAGELFF.

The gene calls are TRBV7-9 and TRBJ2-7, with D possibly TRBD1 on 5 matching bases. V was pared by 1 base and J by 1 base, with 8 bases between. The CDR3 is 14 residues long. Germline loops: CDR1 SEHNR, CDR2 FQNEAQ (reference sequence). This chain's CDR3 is CASSLGDRSYEQYF. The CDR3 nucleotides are TGTGCCAGCAGCTTAGGCGACAGATCCTACGAGCAGTACTTC.